The rows below give T cell receptor beta chains drawn from one sample of a study of shared clonotypes between healthy human individuals. Method: immunoSEQ multiplex PCR; TCRdb's copy keeps in-frame clones and lacks some. The repertoire includes 2 million to 2.5 million clones, 80% to 95% of them detected once, and more than 0.35% sits in the top ten. The sample comprised naive CD4+ T cells from PBMCs. The receptors were sampled from a man aged 18 to 29 in good health. Some clones in this sample may be carry-over from other donors' samples. The CDR3 runs from the conserved cysteine through the conserved F or W. Each record gives: V gene, clone size, D gene, J gene, CDR3 protein, CDR3 DNA. D genes are given only for firm matches. The size entry is marked missing in some rows and otherwise reads once, few, many or a size class.

TRBV6-5	-	TRBD1	TRBJ1-1	CASRPRRTGDEAFF	TGTGCCAGCAGACCTCGCCGGACAGGAGATGAAGCTTTCTTT
TRBV7-8	-	TRBD1	TRBJ2-7	CASSPPQGASYEQYF	TGTGCCAGCAGCCCCCCACAGGGGGCGAGTTACGAGCAGTACTTC
TRBV18	-	-	TRBJ2-1	CASSPGGSYNEQFF	TGTGCCAGCTCACCAGGGGGCTCCTACAATGAGCAGTTCTTC
TRBV6-1	once	-	TRBJ2-7	CASSPGGFYEQYF	TGTGCCAGCAGCCCCGGTGGGTTCTACGAGCAGTACTTC
TRBV7-8	-	-	TRBJ2-1	CASTFRDEQFF	TGTGCCAGCACCTTTCGGGATGAGCAGTTCTTC
TRBV9	-	TRBD2	TRBJ2-1	CASSPRGGRDYNEQFF	TGTGCCAGCAGCCCCCGGGGCGGGAGGGACTACAATGAGCAGTTCTTC
TRBV30	-	-	TRBJ2-1	CALTEASGDEQFF	TGTGCCTTAACGGAGGCCTCGGGGGATGAGCAGTTCTTC
TRBV6-1	-	TRBD1	TRBJ1-1	CASRTGGTEAFF	TGTGCCAGCAGAACAGGGGGCACTGAAGCTTTCTTT
TRBV5-1	once	TRBD1	TRBJ2-6	CASSIAGGARFAAGANVLTF	TGCGCCAGCAGCATCGCAGGGGGCGCGAGGTTCGCGGCTGGGGCCAACGTCCTGACTTTC
TRBV7-2	-	-	TRBJ2-7	CASSWRAPPRDEQYF	TGTGCCAGCAGCTGGCGGGCCCCACCTCGGGACGAGCAGTACTTC
TRBV7-6	-	TRBD2	TRBJ2-3	CASSFAGTSGSGVTDTQYF	TGTGCCAGCAGCTTTGCTGGGACTAGCGGGAGTGGGGTCACAGATACGCAGTATTTT
TRBV10-3	-	TRBD1	TRBJ1-4	CAISEGRGRINEKLFF	TGTGCCATCAGTGAGGGCAGGGGGCGGATAAACGAAAAACTGTTTTTT
TRBV28	-	TRBD2	TRBJ2-3	CASTVTSGALTDTQYF	TGTGCCAGCACAGTGACTAGCGGGGCACTCACAGATACGCAGTATTTT
TRBV5-1	-	-	TRBJ2-7	CASRIQVSDLYEQYF	TGCGCCAGCCGCATACAGGTCTCGGACCTCTACGAGCAGTACTTC
TRBV28	-	-	TRBJ2-7	CASSTTSSYEQYF	TGTGCCAGCAGTACGACAAGTTCCTACGAGCAGTACTTC
TRBV6-6	-	-	TRBJ2-7	CASSPAYEQYF	TGTGCCAGCAGCCCCGCTTACGAGCAGTACTTC
TRBV5-5	-	TRBD1	TRBJ2-5	CASSLAPPGGGRGETQYF	TGTGCCAGCAGCTTGGCTCCCCCAGGGGGCGGTCGGGGAGAGACCCAGTACTTC
TRBV27	-	TRBD1	TRBJ1-5	CASSQTGGNQPQHF	TGTGCCAGCAGTCAAACAGGGGGCAATCAGCCCCAGCATTTT
TRBV6-1	-	-	TRBJ2-5	CASSVQGGTETQYF	TGTGCCAGCAGTGTTCAGGGCGGGACGGAGACCCAGTACTTC
TRBV28	-	-	TRBJ2-2	CASSPAASANTGELFF	TGTGCCAGCAGTCCGGCAGCTAGCGCGAACACCGGGGAGCTGTTTTTT
TRBV15	-	-	TRBJ1-1	CATSISGGGRSEAFF	TGTGCCACCAGCATTTCCGGAGGGGGGAGATCTGAAGCTTTCTTT
TRBV7-3	-	TRBD2	TRBJ2-1	CASSLLAAASNEQFF	TGTGCCAGCAGCTTACTAGCGGCGGCGTCGAATGAGCAGTTCTTC
TRBV13	-	TRBD1	TRBJ2-6	CASTKKQGDSGANVLTF	TGTGCCAGCACCAAGAAACAGGGGGACTCTGGGGCCAACGTCCTGACTTTC
TRBV7-8	-	TRBD2	TRBJ2-1	CASSSVAGGHHEQFF	TGTGCCAGCAGCTCGGTAGCGGGAGGGCACCATGAGCAGTTCTTC
TRBV28	-	TRBD2	TRBJ2-3	CASSLRRWGGSGPQHTQYF	TGTGCCAGCAGCCTACGGAGATGGGGGGGGTCCGGCCCTCAACATACGCAGTATTTT
TRBV7-9	-	-	TRBJ1-2	CASSFAPAYGYTF	TGTGCCAGCAGCTTCGCACCAGCCTATGGCTACACCTTC
TRBV7-2	few	-	TRBJ1-2	CASSLLGVGGYTF	TGTGCCAGCAGCTTATTGGGGGTGGGTGGCTACACCTTC
TRBV18	once	-	TRBJ2-7	CASSNRENEQYF	TGTGCCAGCTCGAACAGGGAGAACGAGCAGTACTTC
TRBV10-1	-	-	TRBJ1-1	CASSDWDTKNTEAFF	TGCGCCAGCAGTGACTGGGACACGAAGAACACTGAAGCTTTCTTT